A selection of T cell receptor beta chains follows, all from one sample in a study of beta chain features in type 1 diabetes. Profiling relied on immunoSEQ multiplex PCR, and the TCRdb table lists in-frame clones only, not all of them. The table has 150,000 to 180,000 clones, about 8.5% seen once; the top ten hold 0.55% to 0.75%. The sample taken for sequencing was central memory CD4+ T cells from blood. These receptor sequences come from a man aged 18 to 30 in good health. Each CDR3 is given with its conserved first and last residue. D genes are given only for firm matches. For some rows the clone size is stated as once, few or many, or as a class when expanded; others skip it.

clone_size: NA
j_call: TRBJ1-1
v_call: TRBV27
d_call: NA
cdr3_nt: TGTGCCAGCAGTTTAGAGGCAGGGGCTGAAGCTTTCTTT
cdr3_aa: CASSLEAGAEAFF

clone_size: few
j_call: TRBJ1-5
v_call: TRBV28
d_call: NA
cdr3_nt: TGTGCCAGCAGTCCGTTGGGGGCTCCGGCATCAAATCAGCCCCAGCATTTT
cdr3_aa: CASSPLGAPASNQPQHF

clone_size: few
j_call: TRBJ1-1
v_call: TRBV5-4
d_call: NA
cdr3_nt: TGTGCCAGCGGCCCGATGAACACTGAAGCTTTCTTT
cdr3_aa: CASGPMNTEAFF

clone_size: NA
j_call: TRBJ2-7
v_call: TRBV11-2
d_call: NA
cdr3_nt: TGTGCCAGCAGCCAGGGCCCCGGAACCGGCGAGCAGTACTTC
cdr3_aa: CASSQGPGTGEQYF

clone_size: NA
j_call: TRBJ1-5
v_call: TRBV2
d_call: NA
cdr3_nt: TGTGCCAGCAGCGTGACATCTACGGTTGTTCAGCCCCAGCATTTT
cdr3_aa: CASSVTSTVVQPQHF

clone_size: NA
j_call: TRBJ1-5
v_call: TRBV7-8
d_call: NA
cdr3_nt: TGTGCCAGCAGCGGAGGTGGTCAGCCCCAGCATTTT
cdr3_aa: CASSGGGQPQHF

clone_size: many
j_call: TRBJ2-7
v_call: TRBV7-9
d_call: NA
cdr3_nt: TGTGCCAGCAGCCTCGGGGTGGGGAGGCACGAGCAGTACTTC
cdr3_aa: CASSLGVGRHEQYF

clone_size: NA
j_call: TRBJ1-2
v_call: TRBV19
d_call: TRBD1
cdr3_nt: TGTGCCAGTAGCTCCCCCGGGACAGGGGGGATTGATGGCTACACCTTC
cdr3_aa: CASSSPGTGGIDGYTF

clone_size: few
j_call: TRBJ1-2
v_call: TRBV6-1
d_call: NA
cdr3_nt: TGTGCCAGCAGTGGGGACATCGCATACGGCTACACCTTC
cdr3_aa: CASSGDIAYGYTF

clone_size: many
j_call: TRBJ2-1
v_call: TRBV11-2
d_call: TRBD2
cdr3_nt: TGTGCCAGCAGGAGACTAGCGGGGGGCCACAATGAGCAGTTCTTC
cdr3_aa: CASRRLAGGHNEQFF

clone_size: NA
j_call: TRBJ2-6
v_call: TRBV29-1
d_call: NA
cdr3_nt: TGCAGCGTTGAAGACGGCAGAGGAGCCCGGGGAGGGGCCAACGTCCTGACTTTC
cdr3_aa: CSVEDGRGARGGANVLTF

clone_size: NA
j_call: TRBJ2-1
v_call: TRBV2
d_call: NA
cdr3_nt: TGTGCCAGCAGTGAACAGGGACTGGGGCAGTTCTTC
cdr3_aa: CASSEQGLGQFF

clone_size: few
j_call: TRBJ2-5
v_call: TRBV7-3
d_call: TRBD1
cdr3_nt: TGTGCCAGCAGCCCGGGGGACAGGGTGACAGAGACCCAGTACTTC
cdr3_aa: CASSPGDRVTETQYF

clone_size: NA
j_call: TRBJ1-6
v_call: TRBV5-1
d_call: NA
cdr3_nt: TGCGCCAGCAGCTTGGAAGGTTCGCAGGGTTTGTCACCCCTCCACTTT
cdr3_aa: CASSLEGSQGLSPLHF

clone_size: NA
j_call: TRBJ2-3
v_call: TRBV5-8
d_call: NA
cdr3_nt: TGTGCCAGCAGCTTCGGGGATGGCACAGATACGCAGTATTTT
cdr3_aa: CASSFGDGTDTQYF

clone_size: NA
j_call: TRBJ2-2
v_call: TRBV4-1
d_call: TRBD1
cdr3_nt: TGCGCCAGCAGCTTAAACAGGGGGCGGCGCGACACCGGGGAGCTGTTTTTT
cdr3_aa: CASSLNRGRRDTGELFF

clone_size: NA
j_call: TRBJ2-7
v_call: TRBV7-2
d_call: TRBD1
cdr3_nt: TGTGCCAGCAGCTCACAGGGGGTCTCCTACGAGCAGTACTTC
cdr3_aa: CASSSQGVSYEQYF

clone_size: many
j_call: TRBJ2-1
v_call: TRBV7-3
d_call: NA
cdr3_nt: TGTGCCAGCAGCTCCAGCGGGCCCCCGGGCGATGAGCAGTTCTTC
cdr3_aa: CASSSSGPPGDEQFF

clone_size: few
j_call: TRBJ1-6
v_call: TRBV30
d_call: NA
cdr3_nt: TGTGCCTGGAGTGCCGCGTGGGGGGGGTATAATTCACCCCTCCACTTT
cdr3_aa: CAWSAAWGGYNSPLHF

clone_size: NA
j_call: TRBJ2-1
v_call: TRBV6-5
d_call: NA
cdr3_nt: TGTGCCAGCAGTTACTCCGTGGTCAGTGAGCAGTTCTTC
cdr3_aa: CASSYSVVSEQFF

clone_size: few
j_call: TRBJ1-1
v_call: TRBV5-1
d_call: TRBD1
cdr3_nt: TGCGCCAGCAGCTCTACAGGGGCGGGCACTGAAGCTTTCTTT
cdr3_aa: CASSSTGAGTEAFF

clone_size: few
j_call: TRBJ2-7
v_call: TRBV5-1
d_call: TRBD2
cdr3_nt: TGCGCCAGCAGCTTAACTAGCGGGAGCTCCTCCTACGAGCAGTACTTC
cdr3_aa: CASSLTSGSSSYEQYF

clone_size: few
j_call: TRBJ2-7
v_call: TRBV28
d_call: TRBD2
cdr3_nt: TGTGCCAGCAGTACCCCGACTAGCGGGAAACGCTACGAGCAGTACTTC
cdr3_aa: CASSTPTSGKRYEQYF

clone_size: NA
j_call: TRBJ1-2
v_call: TRBV19
d_call: NA
cdr3_nt: TGTGCCAGTAACGGGGATGACTATGGCTACACCTTC
cdr3_aa: CASNGDDYGYTF

clone_size: few
j_call: TRBJ1-3
v_call: TRBV5-1
d_call: NA
cdr3_nt: TGCGCCAGCAGGCCAACTAACTCTGGAAACACCATATATTTT
cdr3_aa: CASRPTNSGNTIYF

clone_size: many
j_call: TRBJ2-6
v_call: TRBV7-2
d_call: NA
cdr3_nt: TGTGCCAGCAGATTCGAGTCTGGGGCCAACGTCCTGACTTTC
cdr3_aa: CASRFESGANVLTF

clone_size: NA
j_call: TRBJ1-1
v_call: TRBV7-9
d_call: NA
cdr3_nt: TGTGCCAGCAGCTTACCCCAGGGGACTGAAGCTTTCTTT
cdr3_aa: CASSLPQGTEAFF